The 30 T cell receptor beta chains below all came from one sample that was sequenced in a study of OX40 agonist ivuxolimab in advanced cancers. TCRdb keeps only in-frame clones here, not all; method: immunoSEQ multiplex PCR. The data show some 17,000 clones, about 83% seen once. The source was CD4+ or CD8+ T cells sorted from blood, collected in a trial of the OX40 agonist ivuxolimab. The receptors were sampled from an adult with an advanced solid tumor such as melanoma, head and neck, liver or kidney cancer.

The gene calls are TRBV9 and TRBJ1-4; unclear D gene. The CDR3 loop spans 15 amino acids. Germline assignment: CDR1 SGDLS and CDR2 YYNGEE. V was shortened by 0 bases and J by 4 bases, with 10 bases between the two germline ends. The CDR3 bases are TGTGCCAGCAGCGTAGATCCCCAGGTTAATGAAAAACTGTTTTTT. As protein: CASSVDPQVNEKLFF.

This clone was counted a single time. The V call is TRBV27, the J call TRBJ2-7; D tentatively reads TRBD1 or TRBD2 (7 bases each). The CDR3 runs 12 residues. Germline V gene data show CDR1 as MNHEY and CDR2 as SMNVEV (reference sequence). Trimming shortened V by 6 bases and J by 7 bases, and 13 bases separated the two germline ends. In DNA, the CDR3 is TGTGCCAGCAGGAACAGGGGAGGGGAGCAGTACTTC. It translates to CASRNRGGEQYF.

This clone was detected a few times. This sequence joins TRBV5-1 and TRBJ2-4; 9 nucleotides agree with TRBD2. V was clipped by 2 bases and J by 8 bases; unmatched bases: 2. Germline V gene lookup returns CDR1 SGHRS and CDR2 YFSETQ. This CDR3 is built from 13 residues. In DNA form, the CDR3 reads TGCGCCAGCAGCTTTAGCGGGAGTGACATTCAGTACTTC. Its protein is CASSFSGSDIQYF.

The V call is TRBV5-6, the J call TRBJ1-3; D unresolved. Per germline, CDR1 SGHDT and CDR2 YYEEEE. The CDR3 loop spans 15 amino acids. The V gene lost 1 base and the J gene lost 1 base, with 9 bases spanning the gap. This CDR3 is CASSLPPRSGNTIYF. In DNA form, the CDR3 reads TGTGCCAGCAGCTTGCCCCCCCGGTCTGGAAACACCATATATTTT.

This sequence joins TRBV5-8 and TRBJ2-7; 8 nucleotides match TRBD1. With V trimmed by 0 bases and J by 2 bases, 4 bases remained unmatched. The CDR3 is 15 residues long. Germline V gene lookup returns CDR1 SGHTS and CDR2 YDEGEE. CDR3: CASSLGTGTTYEQYF. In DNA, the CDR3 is TGTGCCAGCAGCTTGGGGACAGGGACAACCTACGAGCAGTACTTC.

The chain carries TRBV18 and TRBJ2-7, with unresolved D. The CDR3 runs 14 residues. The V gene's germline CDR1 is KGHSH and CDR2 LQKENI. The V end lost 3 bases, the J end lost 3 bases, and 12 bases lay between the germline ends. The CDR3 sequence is CASSPDSQLYEQYF. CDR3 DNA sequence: TGTGCCAGCTCACCGGATTCTCAACTCTACGAGCAGTACTTC.

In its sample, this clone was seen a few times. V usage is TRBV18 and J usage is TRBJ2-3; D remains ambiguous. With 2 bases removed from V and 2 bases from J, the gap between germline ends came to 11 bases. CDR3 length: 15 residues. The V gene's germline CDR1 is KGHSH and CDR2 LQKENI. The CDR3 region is CASSPFSQNTDTQYF. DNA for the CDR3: TGTGCCAGCTCACCATTCTCTCAAAACACAGATACGCAGTATTTT.

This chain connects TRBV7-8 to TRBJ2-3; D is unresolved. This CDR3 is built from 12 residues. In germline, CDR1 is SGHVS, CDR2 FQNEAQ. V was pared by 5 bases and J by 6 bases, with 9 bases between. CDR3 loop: CASSPVLDTQYF. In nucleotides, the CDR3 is TGTGCCAGCAGCCCCGTTCTGGATACGCAGTATTTT.

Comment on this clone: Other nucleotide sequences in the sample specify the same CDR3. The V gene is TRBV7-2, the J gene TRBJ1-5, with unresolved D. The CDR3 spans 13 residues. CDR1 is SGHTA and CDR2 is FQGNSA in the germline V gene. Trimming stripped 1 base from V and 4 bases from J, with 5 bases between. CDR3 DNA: TGTGCCAGCAGCTTAGACAGAAATCAGCCCCAGCATTTT. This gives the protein CASSLDRNQPQHF.

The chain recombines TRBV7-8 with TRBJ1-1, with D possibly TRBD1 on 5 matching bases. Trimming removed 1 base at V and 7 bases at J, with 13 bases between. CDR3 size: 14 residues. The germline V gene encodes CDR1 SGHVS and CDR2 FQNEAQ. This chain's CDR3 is CASSLGGFVNEAFF. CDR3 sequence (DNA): TGTGCCAGCAGCTTAGGGGGCTTCGTAAATGAAGCTTTCTTT.

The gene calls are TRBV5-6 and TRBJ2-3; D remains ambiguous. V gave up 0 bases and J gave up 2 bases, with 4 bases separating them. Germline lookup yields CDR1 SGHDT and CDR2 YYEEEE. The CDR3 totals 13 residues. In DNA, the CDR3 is TGTGCCAGCAGCTTGGGGCCCACAGATACGCAGTATTTT. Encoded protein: CASSLGPTDTQYF.

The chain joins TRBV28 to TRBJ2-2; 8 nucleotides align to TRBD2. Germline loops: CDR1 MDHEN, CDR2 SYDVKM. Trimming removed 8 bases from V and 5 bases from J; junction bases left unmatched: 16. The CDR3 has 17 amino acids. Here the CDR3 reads CASDAHGRGGFTGELFF. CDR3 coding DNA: TGTGCCAGCGACGCCCACGGGAGGGGGGGCTTTACCGGGGAGCTGTTTTTT.

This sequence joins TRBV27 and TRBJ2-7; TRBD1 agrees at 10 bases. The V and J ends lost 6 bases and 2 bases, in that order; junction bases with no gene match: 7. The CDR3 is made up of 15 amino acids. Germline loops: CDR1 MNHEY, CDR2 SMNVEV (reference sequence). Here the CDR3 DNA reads TGTGCCAGCAGAAACTCCGGGACAGGGGCCTACGAGCAGTACTTC. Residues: CASRNSGTGAYEQYF.

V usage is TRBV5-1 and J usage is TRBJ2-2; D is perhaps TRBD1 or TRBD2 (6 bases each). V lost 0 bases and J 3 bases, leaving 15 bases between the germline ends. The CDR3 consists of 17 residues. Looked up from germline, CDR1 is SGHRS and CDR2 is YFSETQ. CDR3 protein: CASSLVPPGADTGELFF. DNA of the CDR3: TGCGCCAGCAGCTTGGTCCCCCCGGGGGCCGACACCGGGGAGCTGTTTTTT. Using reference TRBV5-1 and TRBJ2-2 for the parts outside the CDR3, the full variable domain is KAGVTQTPRYLIKTRGQQVTLSCSPISGHRSVSWYQQTPGQGLQFLFEYFSETQRNKGNFPGRFSGRQFSNSRSEMNVSTLELGDSALYLCASSLVPPGADTGELFFGEGSRLTVL.

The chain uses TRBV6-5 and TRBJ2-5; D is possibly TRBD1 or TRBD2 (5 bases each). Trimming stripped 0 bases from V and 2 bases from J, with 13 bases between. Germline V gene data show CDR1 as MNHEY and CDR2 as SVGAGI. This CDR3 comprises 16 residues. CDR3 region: CASSYSALGVQETQYF. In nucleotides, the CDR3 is TGTGCCAGCAGTTACTCGGCACTGGGGGTACAAGAGACCCAGTACTTC.

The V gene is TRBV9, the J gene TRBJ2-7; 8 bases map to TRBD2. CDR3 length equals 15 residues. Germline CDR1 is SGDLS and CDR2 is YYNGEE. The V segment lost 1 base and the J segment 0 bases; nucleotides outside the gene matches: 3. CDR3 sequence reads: CASSVSGTSSYEQYF. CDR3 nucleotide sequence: TGTGCCAGCAGCGTATCCGGGACTAGCTCCTACGAGCAGTACTTC.

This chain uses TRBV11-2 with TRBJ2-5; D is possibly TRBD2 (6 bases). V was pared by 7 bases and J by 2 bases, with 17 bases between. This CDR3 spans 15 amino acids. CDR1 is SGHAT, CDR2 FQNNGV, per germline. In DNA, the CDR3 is TGTGCCAGCACCCGGGGGAGTGGGCAACAAGAGACCCAGTACTTC. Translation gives CASTRGSGQQETQYF.

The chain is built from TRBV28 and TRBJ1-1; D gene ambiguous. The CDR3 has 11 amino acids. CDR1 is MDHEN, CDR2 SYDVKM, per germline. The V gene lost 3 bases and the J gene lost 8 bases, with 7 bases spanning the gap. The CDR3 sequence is CASSLGREAFF. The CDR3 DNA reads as TGTGCCAGCAGTTTGGGTAGGGAAGCTTTCTTT. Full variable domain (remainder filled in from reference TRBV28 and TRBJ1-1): DVKVTQSSRYLVKRTGEKVFLECVQDMDHENMFWYRQDPGLGLRLIYFSYDVKMKEKGDIPEGYSVSREKKERFSLILESASTNQTSMYLCASSLGREAFFGQGTRLTVV.

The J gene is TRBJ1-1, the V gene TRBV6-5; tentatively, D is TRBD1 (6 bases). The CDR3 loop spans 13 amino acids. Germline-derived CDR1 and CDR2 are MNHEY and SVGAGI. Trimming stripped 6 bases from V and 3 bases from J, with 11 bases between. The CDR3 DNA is TGTGCCAGCAGACAACAGGGATACACTGAAGCTTTCTTT. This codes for CASRQQGYTEAFF.

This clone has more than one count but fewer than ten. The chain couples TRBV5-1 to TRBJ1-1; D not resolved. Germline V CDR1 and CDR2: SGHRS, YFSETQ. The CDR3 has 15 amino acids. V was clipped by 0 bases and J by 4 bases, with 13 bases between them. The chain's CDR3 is CASSLGSGSGTEAFF. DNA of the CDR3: TGCGCCAGCAGCTTGGGATCGGGTTCGGGCACTGAAGCTTTCTTT.

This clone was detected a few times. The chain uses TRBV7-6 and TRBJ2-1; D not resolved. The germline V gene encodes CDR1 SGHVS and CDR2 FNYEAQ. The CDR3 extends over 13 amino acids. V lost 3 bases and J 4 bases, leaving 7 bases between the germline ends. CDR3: CASSFSEYNEQFF. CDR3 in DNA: TGTGCCAGCAGCTTTAGTGAGTACAATGAGCAGTTCTTC. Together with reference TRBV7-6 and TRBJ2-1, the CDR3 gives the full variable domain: GAGVSQSPRYKVTKRGQDVALRCDPISGHVSLYWYRQALGQGPEFLTYFNYEAQQDKSGLPNDRFSAERPEGSISTLTIQRTEQRDSAMYRCASSFSEYNEQFFGPGTRLTVL.

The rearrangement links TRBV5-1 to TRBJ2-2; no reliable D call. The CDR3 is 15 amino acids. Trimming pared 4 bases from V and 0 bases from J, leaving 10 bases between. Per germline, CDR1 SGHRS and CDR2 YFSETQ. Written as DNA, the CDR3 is TGCGCCAGCAGCAGGCAGCGACCGAACACCGGGGAGCTGTTTTTT. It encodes CASSRQRPNTGELFF.

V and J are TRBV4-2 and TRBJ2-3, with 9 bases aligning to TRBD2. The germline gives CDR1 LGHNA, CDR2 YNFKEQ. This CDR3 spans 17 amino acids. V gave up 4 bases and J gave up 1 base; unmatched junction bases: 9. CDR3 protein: CASSPSIAGDRTDTQYF. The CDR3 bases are TGTGCCAGCAGCCCCTCTATAGCGGGGGATCGCACAGATACGCAGTATTTT.

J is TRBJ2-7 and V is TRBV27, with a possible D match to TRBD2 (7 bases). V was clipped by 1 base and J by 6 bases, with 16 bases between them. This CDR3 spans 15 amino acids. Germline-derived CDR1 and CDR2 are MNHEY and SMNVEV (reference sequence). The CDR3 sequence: CASSLFPGGGGEQYF. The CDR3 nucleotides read TGTGCCAGCAGTTTATTCCCCGGGGGAGGGGGCGAGCAGTACTTC.

CDR3 sequence: CASGRDRAGRGTQYF. The CDR3, as DNA: TGTGCCAGCGGACGGGACAGGGCAGGTCGGGGGACCCAGTACTTC. The J gene is TRBJ2-7, the V gene TRBV2; 9 bases are a match to TRBD1. The J call is uncertain, as TRBJ2-5 better fits the DNA end. Germline CDR1 and CDR2: SNHLY and FYNNEI. This CDR3 comprises 15 residues.

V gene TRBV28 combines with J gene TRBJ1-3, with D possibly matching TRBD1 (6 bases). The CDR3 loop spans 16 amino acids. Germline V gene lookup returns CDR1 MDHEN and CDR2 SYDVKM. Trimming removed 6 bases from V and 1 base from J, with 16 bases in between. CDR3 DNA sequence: TGTGCCAGCAGACCAGCGACAGGAGTTTCTGGAAACACCATATATTTT. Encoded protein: CASRPATGVSGNTIYF.

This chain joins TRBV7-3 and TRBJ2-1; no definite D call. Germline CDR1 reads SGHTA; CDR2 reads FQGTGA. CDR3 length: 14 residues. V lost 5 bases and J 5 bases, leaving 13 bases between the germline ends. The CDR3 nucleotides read TGTGCCAGCAGCCCATCAGGTTGGGACAATGAGCAGTTCTTC. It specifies CASSPSGWDNEQFF.

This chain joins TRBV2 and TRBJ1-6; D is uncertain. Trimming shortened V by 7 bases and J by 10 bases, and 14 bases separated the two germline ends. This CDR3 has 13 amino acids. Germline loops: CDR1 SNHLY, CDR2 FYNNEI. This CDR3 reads CASTVRETSPLHF. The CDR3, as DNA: TGTGCCAGCACTGTCCGGGAGACATCACCCCTCCACTTT.

CDR3 DNA: TGTGCCAGCAGCTTAACCGGGACTGGACGGAGCACAGATACGCAGTATTTT. It codes for CASSLTGTGRSTDTQYF. The chain joins TRBV7-3 to TRBJ2-3; maybe TRBD2 (6 bases). The CDR3 consists of 17 residues. CDR1 SGHTA and CDR2 FQGTGA come from the germline V gene. The V gene lost 0 bases and the J gene lost 0 bases, with 13 bases spanning the gap.

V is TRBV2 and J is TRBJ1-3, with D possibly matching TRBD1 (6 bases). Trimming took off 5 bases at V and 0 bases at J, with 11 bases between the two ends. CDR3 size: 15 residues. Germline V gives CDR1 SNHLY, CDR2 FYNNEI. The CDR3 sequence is CASSYQGSSGNTIYF. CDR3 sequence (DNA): TGTGCCAGCAGTTATCAGGGGAGCTCTGGAAACACCATATATTTT. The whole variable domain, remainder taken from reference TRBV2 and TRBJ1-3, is EPEVTQTPSHQVTQMGQEVILRCVPISNHLYFYWYRQILGQKVEFLVSFYNNEISEKSEIFDDQFSVERPDGSNFTLKIRSTKLEDSAMYFCASSYQGSSGNTIYFGEGSWLTVV.